A single sample gave rise to the 20 T cell receptor beta chains below, sequenced in a study of shared clonotypes between healthy human individuals. Some clones are missing from TCRdb's copy, which holds only in-frame ones; the method was immunoSEQ multiplex PCR. The table shows about 670,000 clones, with 72% occurring only once. The specimen was memory CD4+ T cells sorted from blood. Stated subset: CD45RA-negative fraction. These receptors were obtained from a woman aged 25 to 39 in good health.

In this sample, this clone turned up a few times. The chain links TRBV5-1 to TRBJ2-7, with 13 positions matching TRBD2. Looked up from germline, CDR1 is SGHRS and CDR2 is YFSETQ. V lost 4 bases and J lost 4; bases outside the gene matches: 11. This CDR3 has 17 residues. This CDR3 is CASSMVGTSGMSYEQYF. Here the CDR3 DNA reads TGCGCCAGCAGCATGGTTGGGACTAGCGGGATGTCGTACGAGCAGTACTTC.

This chain uses TRBV6-1 with TRBJ1-5; the D gene is possibly TRBD1 (5 bases). In germline, CDR1 is MNHNS, CDR2 SASEGT. The germline V and J ends were trimmed by 5 bases and 3 bases, with 14 bases remaining between them. The CDR3 extends over 15 amino acids. CDR3 protein: CASSSQGAFNQPQHF. CDR3 nucleotide sequence: TGTGCCAGCAGTTCGCAGGGAGCCTTCAATCAGCCCCAGCATTTT.

The chain combines TRBV7-9 with TRBJ2-1; 7 positions match TRBD2. CDR1 SEHNR and CDR2 FQNEAQ come from the germline V gene (reference sequence). With V trimmed by 8 bases and J by 10 bases, 11 bases remained unmatched. CDR3 length equals 13 residues. The CDR3 DNA reads TGTGCCAGCCCGGGACTACCCTATGAAGAGCAGTTCTTC. This sequence encodes CASPGLPYEEQFF.

The CDR3: CASSYPVGGTQETQYF. The CDR3 bases are TGTGCCAGCAGCTACCCGGTAGGGGGAACACAAGAGACCCAGTACTTC. The chain employs TRBV7-9 and TRBJ2-5; D is perhaps TRBD1 (6 bases). This CDR3 spans 16 amino acids. V lost 4 bases and J lost 2, with 17 bases in between. CDR1 and CDR2 (germline): SEHNR, FQNEAQ (reference sequence).

V and J are TRBV7-2 and TRBJ2-2; D is unclear. Germline assignment: CDR1 SGHTA and CDR2 FQGNSA. V was pared by 5 bases and J by 3 bases, with 10 bases between. The CDR3 has 14 residues. In DNA, the CDR3 is TGTGCCAGCAGCCCTTCTCGGGACACCGGGGAGCTGTTTTTT. Amino acids: CASSPSRDTGELFF.

Points on this clone: Germline is not matched at one junction end, which may reflect a read error. V gene TRBV6-6 combines with J gene TRBJ1-2; tentatively, D is TRBD1 (5 bases). CDR1 is MNHNY, CDR2 SVGAGI, per germline (reference sequence). The CDR3 spans 15 residues. CDR3 amino acids: CASSYRDAGGRPTVF. The CDR3 DNA is TGTGCCAGCAGTTACCGAGATGCGGGGGGGAGGCCAACCGTCTTC.

This chain links TRBV11-2 with TRBJ2-7, with D maybe TRBD1 (6 bases). Trimming left V 2 bases short and J 5 bases short, with 19 bases between. This CDR3 comprises 16 residues. Germline-derived CDR1 and CDR2 are SGHAT and FQNNGV. CDR3 DNA: TGTGCCAGCAGCTTATTTGGGCAGGGGCAAGTTAACGAGCAGTACTTC. Amino acid sequence: CASSLFGQGQVNEQYF.

The chain has TRBV16 and TRBJ1-2, with TRBD1 as a possible D gene (5 bases). With 4 bases removed from V and 2 bases from J, the gap between germline ends came to 11 bases. Germline V lookup: CDR1 KGHSY, CDR2 FQNENV. The CDR3 is made up of 14 amino acids. The CDR3 DNA sequence: TGTGCCAGCAGCCGAGCGGACACCAACTATGGCTACACCTTC. The encoded protein is CASSRADTNYGYTF.

This chain joins TRBV7-9 and TRBJ2-1; the match to TRBD2 covers 11 bases. Germline loops: CDR1 SEHNR, CDR2 FQNEAQ (reference sequence). The CDR3 consists of 16 residues. V dropped 5 bases and J dropped 3; count of bases not matched to a gene: 6. The CDR3 sequence is CASSLRTSGYYNEQFF. In nucleotides, the CDR3 is TGTGCCAGCAGCCTCAGGACTAGCGGGTACTACAATGAGCAGTTCTTC. The full variable domain, in which reference TRBV7-9 and TRBJ2-1 provide the parts outside the CDR3, is DTGVSQNPRHKITKRGQNVTFRCDPISEHNRLYWYRQTLGQGPEFLTYFQNEAQLEKSRLLSDRFSAERPKGSFSTLEIQRTEQGDSAMYLCASSLRTSGYYNEQFFGPGTRLTVL.

This clone was observed many times. The rearrangement uses TRBV28 and TRBJ2-2, with TRBD1 identical over 10 bases. Trimming removed 6 bases from V and 5 bases from J; junction bases left unmatched: 9. Germline CDR1 reads MDHEN; CDR2 reads SYDVKM. The length of the CDR3 is 16 residues. The CDR3: CASRGPGQGITGELFF. In DNA, the CDR3 is TGTGCCAGCAGAGGACCGGGACAGGGGATAACCGGGGAGCTGTTTTTT.

The V and J genes are TRBV2 and TRBJ1-5; D perhaps matches TRBD1 (6 bases). The germline gives CDR1 SNHLY, CDR2 FYNNEI. This CDR3 contains 15 residues. V gave up 3 bases and J gave up 9 bases, with 18 bases separating them. The CDR3 is CASSDEGQGQRPQHF. Written as DNA, the CDR3 is TGTGCCAGCAGTGACGAGGGTCAGGGGCAGAGGCCCCAGCATTTT.

The chain couples TRBV6-6 to TRBJ2-2, with TRBD1 identical over 7 bases. V lost 6 bases and J lost 2; bases outside the gene matches: 6. This CDR3 comprises 15 residues. Germline CDR1 MNHNY, CDR2 SVGAGI (reference sequence). The CDR3 region is CASRKQGRNTGELFF. The CDR3 coding sequence is TGTGCCAGCAGAAAACAGGGGCGAAACACCGGGGAGCTGTTTTTT.

The table lists this clone with a few counts. The genes are TRBV25-1 and TRBJ2-1; TRBD2 agrees at 8 bases. CDR1 is MGHDK and CDR2 is SYGVNS in the germline V gene. This CDR3 region has 14 residues. Losses at the gene ends were 3 bases for V and 4 bases for J; bases not matched to a gene: 2. CDR3 nucleotides: TGTGCCAGCAGTGATAGCGGGGAGTACAATGAGCAGTTCTTC. It yields the protein CASSDSGEYNEQFF.

The chain joins TRBV27 to TRBJ2-3, with D possibly called TRBD1 or TRBD2 (5 bases each). Trimming removed 6 bases from V and 4 bases from J, with 17 bases in between. Germline-derived CDR1 and CDR2 are MNHEY and SMNVEV (reference sequence). The CDR3 length is 15 residues. CDR3 sequence: CASRGTQSSADTQYF. The CDR3 nucleotides read TGTGCCAGCAGGGGGACCCAATCGTCGGCAGATACGCAGTATTTT.

This rearrangement joins TRBV7-6 to TRBJ2-7; possible D gene TRBD2, 5 bases. CDR3 length: 14 amino acids. V was cut by 5 bases and J by 3 bases, with 14 bases left in between. Germline V CDR1 and CDR2: SGHVS, FNYEAQ. The CDR3 protein is CASSAGSGVYEQYF. Here the CDR3 DNA reads TGTGCCAGCAGCGCCGGGTCCGGGGTCTACGAGCAGTACTTC.

CDR3 nucleotide sequence: TGTGCCAGCAGTTTCCGGGACAGTTTGTACTCTGGGGCCAACGTCCTGACTTTC. Amino acids: CASSFRDSLYSGANVLTF. The chain uses TRBV27 and TRBJ2-6, with TRBD1 matching 7 bases. V trimming: 3 bases; J trimming: 0 bases; junction bases outside the gene matches: 8. Germline V CDR1 and CDR2: MNHEY, SMNVEV (reference sequence). The CDR3 loop spans 18 amino acids.

Note on this clone: A far larger clone is one base from this, pointing to a likely read error. V and J are TRBV7-9 and TRBJ2-5; no reliable D call. Germline lookup yields CDR1 SEHNR and CDR2 FQNEAQ (reference sequence). V was trimmed by 5 bases and J by 5 bases, leaving 3 bases between them. The CDR3 runs to 10 residues. This CDR3 is CASSRETQYF. DNA for the CDR3: TGTGCCAGCAGCCGGGAGACCCAGTACTTC.

This sequence joins TRBV7-2 and TRBJ2-1, with 11 bases fitting TRBD2. This CDR3 has 16 amino acids. Germline values: CDR1 SGHTA, CDR2 FQGNSA. After removal of 5 bases from V and 4 bases from J, the junction contained 7 bases not matched to a gene. The DNA of the CDR3 is TGTGCCAGCAGCCCCTTAGCGGGAGGGAGATACAATGAGCAGTTCTTC. It translates to CASSPLAGGRYNEQFF.

The J gene is TRBJ2-7, the V gene TRBV29-1; D might be TRBD1 (5 bases). V was clipped by 8 bases and J by 4 bases, with 18 bases between them. In germline, CDR1 is SQVTM, CDR2 ANQGSEA. There are 13 residues in the CDR3. CDR3 bases: TGCAGCTACCGAGGTCAGACAGCTTACGAGCAGTACTTC. This encodes CSYRGQTAYEQYF.

This clone was counted once. The chain recombines TRBV7-9 with TRBJ1-1, with D unresolved. The ends were cut back, 5 bases at V and 6 bases at J, with 19 bases in the middle. Per the germline V gene, CDR1 is SEHNR and CDR2 is FQNEAQ (reference sequence). The CDR3 covers 15 residues. Here the CDR3 reads CASSPLASGPAEAFF. CDR3 nucleotides: TGTGCCAGCAGCCCACTGGCTTCCGGGCCAGCTGAAGCTTTCTTT. Drawing the rest from reference TRBV7-9 and TRBJ1-1, the complete variable domain is DTGVSQNPRHKITKRGQNVTFRCDPISEHNRLYWYRQTLGQGPEFLTYFQNEAQLEKSRLLSDRFSAERPKGSFSTLEIQRTEQGDSAMYLCASSPLASGPAEAFFGQGTRLTVV.